Below, 18 T cell receptor beta chains from the same sample are listed, as sequenced in a study of blood T cell repertoires in COVID-19. The assay was immunoSEQ multiplex PCR, and TCRdb's table has in-frame clones only and misses some. The sample contains 300,000 to 450,000 clones, roughly four fifths of which appear only once. Sequencing was carried out using peripheral blood. Receptors originate from a human donor with acute or convalescent COVID-19. The donor label of this sample is uncertain.

The chain uses TRBV5-6 and TRBJ2-1, with TRBD2 identical over 8 bases. Germline CDR1 and CDR2: SGHDT and YYEEEE. This CDR3 is built from 17 residues. Trimming removed 4 bases from V and 0 bases from J; junction bases left unmatched: 9. The CDR3 is CASSPLAGPVSYNEQFF. The CDR3 DNA is TGTGCCAGCAGCCCATTAGCGGGGCCCGTCTCCTACAATGAGCAGTTCTTC.

The V call is TRBV4-2, the J call TRBJ2-1, with a possible D match to TRBD2 (6 bases). V was trimmed by 1 base and J by 8 bases, leaving 15 bases between them. Germline V gene sequence: CDR1 LGHNA, CDR2 YNFKEQ. The CDR3 consists of 15 residues. This chain's CDR3 is CASSQAGGALHEQFF. The CDR3 DNA follows: TGTGCCAGCAGCCAAGCCGGCGGGGCGTTGCATGAGCAGTTCTTC.

The chain joins TRBV18 to TRBJ2-5; 7 positions agree with TRBD1. From germline, CDR1 is KGHSH and CDR2 LQKENI. The CDR3 runs 14 residues. Losses at the gene ends were 1 base for V and 4 bases for J; bases not matched to a gene: 3. CDR3 amino acids: CASSPRTGVETQYF. The CDR3 DNA is TGTGCCAGCTCACCACGCACAGGGGTAGAGACCCAGTACTTC.

This rearrangement joins TRBV6-5 to TRBJ2-7; 11 nucleotides line up with TRBD1. V was clipped by 3 bases and J by 5 bases; unmatched bases: 9. Germline V lookup: CDR1 MNHEY, CDR2 SVGAGI. This CDR3 contains 16 residues. This CDR3 reads CASSYKLGQGENEQYF. CDR3 in DNA: TGTGCCAGCAGTTATAAATTGGGACAGGGGGAAAACGAGCAGTACTTC.

The rearrangement uses TRBV5-8 and TRBJ1-2; D is ambiguous. The CDR3 covers 15 residues. The germline V gene encodes CDR1 SGHTS and CDR2 YDEGEE. Deletions cut 4 bases from V and 5 bases from J, with 18 bases between. The CDR3 DNA reads as TGTGCCAGCAGCCCCGAAACACCGGGGATTTATGGCTACACCTTC. Translating it yields CASSPETPGIYGYTF.

The chain links TRBV14 to TRBJ2-1; TRBD1 matches 7 bases. V lost 6 bases, J lost 3 bases, and 11 bases stayed unmatched. The CDR3 runs to 16 residues. Germline CDR1 reads SGHDN; CDR2 reads FVKESK. CDR3: CASSPKGAPNYNEQFF. The CDR3 DNA reads as TGTGCCAGCAGTCCTAAGGGGGCACCAAACTACAATGAGCAGTTCTTC.

CDR3 DNA: TGTGCCAGCAGTTACTCCAATGGAGCCAGGGGGGGCTACACCTTC. Translated: CASSYSNGARGGYTF. The chain has TRBV6-5 and TRBJ1-2; 7 bases fit TRBD1. Trimming at V came to 0 bases and at J to 8 bases, leaving 9 bases not matched to a gene. Per germline, CDR1 MNHEY and CDR2 SVGAGI. The CDR3 contains 15 residues.

The table lists this clone with a few counts. The rearrangement uses TRBV7-8 and TRBJ2-6; no clear D. With 5 bases removed from V and 0 bases from J, the gap between germline ends came to 5 bases. In germline, CDR1 is SGHVS, CDR2 FQNEAQ. The CDR3 totals 14 residues. DNA of the CDR3: TGTGCCAGCAGCCTAAACTCTGGGGCCAACGTCCTGACTTTC. Its protein is CASSLNSGANVLTF.

This clone has just one count. V is TRBV28 and J is TRBJ1-1; 8 nucleotides line up with TRBD1. V lost 7 bases, J lost 1 base, and 11 bases stayed unmatched. This CDR3 has 16 residues. CDR1 is MDHEN, CDR2 SYDVKM, per germline. CDR3 DNA sequence: TGTGCCAGCATAAAACCCAGGGGGCTGGGGAACACTGAAGCTTTCTTT. As protein: CASIKPRGLGNTEAFF.

On this clone itself: Other DNA sequences of this sample code for an identical CDR3. The rearrangement uses TRBV19 and TRBJ1-1; 9 positions match TRBD1. Germline CDR1 LNHDA, CDR2 SQIVND (reference sequence). CDR3 length: 14 amino acids. V was pared by 6 bases and J by 4 bases, with 6 bases of the junction left unmatched. CDR3 loop: CASSPGQGGTEAFF. In nucleotides, the CDR3 is TGTGCCAGTAGCCCGGGACAGGGTGGCACTGAAGCTTTCTTT. Full variable domain (remainder filled in from reference TRBV19 and TRBJ1-1): DGGITQSPKYLFRKEGQNVTLSCEQNLNHDAMYWYRQDPGQGLRLIYYSQIVNDFQKGDIAEGYSVSREKKESFPLTVTSAQKNPTAFYLCASSPGQGGTEAFFGQGTRLTVV.

A remark on this clone: The junction departs from the called germline gene at one end, perhaps through a read error. This rearrangement joins TRBV5-1 to TRBJ2-7; D is uncertain. In germline, CDR1 is SGHRS, CDR2 YFSETQ. This CDR3 comprises 15 residues. The CDR3 nucleotides read TGCGCCAGCAGCTTGTGGCCCTCGCCCAGGTCCGAGCAGTGCTTC. Encoded protein: CASSLWPSPRSEQCF.

The chain has TRBV2 and TRBJ2-3; possibly TRBD1 for D (6 bases). Germline V gene data show CDR1 as SNHLY and CDR2 as FYNNEI. This CDR3 has 14 residues. V was clipped by 6 bases and J by 2 bases, with 12 bases between them. CDR3 in amino acids: CASRRRDITDTQYF. The CDR3, as DNA: TGTGCCAGCAGACGCCGGGACATCACAGATACGCAGTATTTT.

The V gene is TRBV7-6, the J gene TRBJ2-2, with 12 bases that match TRBD2. The CDR3 runs 19 residues. The junction had 12 bases not matched to a gene; V was cut back by 4 bases and J by 3 bases. Germline assignment: CDR1 SGHVS and CDR2 FNYEAQ. The CDR3 DNA follows: TGTGCCAGCAGCTCCCCCGGGACTAGCGGGCTTGGGTACACCGGGGAGCTGTTTTTT. Translating gives CASSSPGTSGLGYTGELFF.

The CDR3 bases are TGTGCCAGCAGCCTGGCCCCAGGCGTCTCCTACGAGCAGTACTTC. Its translation: CASSLAPGVSYEQYF. V gene TRBV3-1 (or the pseudogene TRBV3-2) combines with J gene TRBJ2-7, with D hard to call. V was clipped by 4 bases and J by 0 bases, with 13 bases between them. Per the germline V gene, CDR1 is LGHDT and CDR2 is YNNKEL (reference sequence). The CDR3 covers 15 residues.

This chain links TRBV28 with TRBJ2-3, with 9 bases fitting TRBD2. This CDR3 is built from 17 residues. J gave up 5 bases and V 5 bases, and 14 bases lay outside the gene matches. Germline V lookup: CDR1 MDHEN, CDR2 SYDVKM. The CDR3 loop is CASSPLSIAGEVDTQYF. CDR3 bases: TGTGCCAGCAGTCCCCTCTCGATAGCGGGAGAGGTAGATACGCAGTATTTT.

V and J are TRBV2 and TRBJ1-5; the match to TRBD1 covers 7 bases. Germline CDR1 reads SNHLY; CDR2 reads FYNNEI. With V trimmed by 6 bases and J by 4 bases, 9 bases remained unmatched. There are 15 residues in the CDR3. CDR3 sequence: CASRATTGTNQPQHF. DNA of the CDR3: TGTGCCAGCAGAGCCACGACAGGGACTAATCAGCCCCAGCATTTT.

The J gene is TRBJ1-1, the V gene TRBV10-2; no firm D call. The V end lost 4 bases, the J end lost 5 bases, and 8 bases lay between the germline ends. The CDR3 is 12 residues long. In germline, CDR1 is WSHSY, CDR2 SAAADI. For the CDR3, the DNA is TGCGCCAGCAGTGGGGCTACGACTGAAGCTTTCTTT. Protein: CASSGATTEAFF.

The chain carries TRBV18 and TRBJ2-2, with 7 bases matching TRBD1. Per germline, CDR1 KGHSH and CDR2 LQKENI. Germline trimming cut 3 bases from V and 1 base from J; bases unmatched to any gene: 5. This CDR3 region has 16 residues. CDR3 in amino acids: CASSPPGQMNTGELFF. The CDR3 DNA is TGTGCCAGCTCACCTCCGGGACAGATGAACACCGGGGAGCTGTTTTTT.